The rows below give T cell receptor beta chains drawn from one sample of a study of response to subunit inactivated influenza vaccine. TCRdb re-analysed the RT-PCR reads in MiXCR, keeping a single row per CDR3 protein. The table lists more than 550,000 distinct CDR3 sequences, 10% to 15% of them singletons. The sequencing used PBMCs from blood, collected on the day of vaccination. The receptor source for this set is a man between 45 and 60 years old who received an inactivated influenza vaccine. Both conserved end residues are part of each CDR3. D genes are given only for firm matches. Clone size is given for some rows only: seen once, a few or many times, or a class if the clone is expanded.

clone_size,v_call,j_call,d_call,cdr3_aa,cdr3_nt
.,TRBV20-1,TRBJ1-2,.,CSARDLAGYGYTF,TGCAGTGCTAGAGATTTGGCAGGCTATGGCTACACCTTC
few,TRBV19,TRBJ1-3,.,CASSIGGNTIYF,TGTGCCAGTAGTATCGGAGGAAACACCATATATTTT
many,TRBV9,TRBJ2-1,TRBD2,CASSGTSGSDNEQFF,TGTGCCAGCAGCGGGACTAGCGGGAGTGACAATGAGCAGTTCTTC
.,TRBV7-9,TRBJ2-5,TRBD1,CASSSSGGRETQYF,TGTGCCAGCAGCTCCTCAGGGGGCCGAGAGACCCAGTACTTC
few,TRBV24-1,TRBJ2-6,.,CATDIAPGTKNVLTF,TGTGCCACCGATATTGCCCCCGGGACCAAGAACGTCCTGACTTTC
.,TRBV3-1,TRBJ2-7,TRBD1,CASSHGTGRNEQYF,TGTGCCAGCAGCCACGGGACAGGGAGGAACGAGCAGTACTTC
many,TRBV7-2,TRBJ2-3,.,CASSYRDGGDTQYF,TGTGCCAGCAGCTACCGGGACGGGGGCGATACGCAGTATTTT
few,TRBV10-3,TRBJ2-6,.,CAISPSSGANVLTF,TGTGCCATCAGTCCCTCCTCTGGGGCCAACGTCCTGACTTTC
.,TRBV11-1,TRBJ2-7,TRBD2,CASSLRTSVPRSSYEQYF,TGTGCCAGCAGCCTAAGGACTAGCGTTCCAAGGAGCTCCTACGAGCAGTACTTC
few,TRBV7-9,TRBJ1-3,.,CASSLESPGDGNTIYF,TGTGCCAGCAGCTTAGAGTCCCCAGGGGACGGAAACACCATATATTTT
few,TRBV29-1,TRBJ2-3,TRBD2,CSVEDLSSGVRTDTQYF,TGCAGCGTTGAAGACCTGAGTAGCGGGGTACGCACAGATACGCAGTATTTT
.,TRBV28,TRBJ1-1,.,CASSRGQINTEAFF,TGTGCCAGCAGTCGCGGCCAGATAAACACTGAAGCTTTCTTT
few,TRBV12-3/TRBV12-4,TRBJ2-7,.,CASSFRAGDYEQYF,TGTGCCAGCAGTTTTAGGGCCGGGGATTACGAGCAGTACTTC
few,TRBV29-1,TRBJ1-1,TRBD1,CSVGGRGTAFF,TGCAGCGTTGGGGGCAGGGGGACAGCTTTCTTT
many,TRBV29-1,TRBJ2-4,TRBD1,CSAGLYRGPKNIQYF,TGCAGCGCCGGTTTATACAGGGGACCCAAAAACATTCAGTACTTC
.,TRBV5-1,TRBJ2-5,TRBD1,CASSIGTGGRAETQYF,TGCGCCAGCAGCATCGGGACAGGGGGAAGAGCGGAGACCCAGTACTTC
many,TRBV28,TRBJ2-3,TRBD2,CASSLTRAGGGSDTQYF,TGTGCCAGCAGTTTGACGAGAGCGGGAGGGGGCTCAGATACGCAGTATTTT
.,TRBV20-1,TRBJ2-7,.,CSARDSGSYYEQYF,TGCAGTGCTAGAGATTCGGGGAGTTACTACGAGCAGTACTTC
few,TRBV20-1,TRBJ2-5,.,CSASPGTAETQYF,TGCAGTGCTAGTCCCGGGACCGCGGAGACCCAGTACTTC
few,TRBV12-3/TRBV12-4,TRBJ2-2,.,CASSSDPGLTGELFF,TGTGCCAGCAGTTCCGACCCCGGTCTGACCGGGGAGCTGTTTTTT
.,TRBV20-1,TRBJ2-3,.,CSAPYRYSFTDTQYF,TGCAGTGCTCCTTACCGGTACAGCTTCACAGATACGCAGTATTTT
many,TRBV7-2,TRBJ2-7,.,CASTKSQGRYEQYF,TGTGCCAGCACCAAGAGTCAGGGACGGTACGAGCAGTACTTC
many,TRBV5-1,TRBJ2-6,.,CASSNRAANVLTF,TGCGCCAGCAGCAACCGGGCCGCCAACGTCCTGACTTTC
.,TRBV11-2,TRBJ2-2,.,CASNSGPGELFF,TGTGCCAGCAACTCCGGTCCAGGGGAGCTGTTTTTT